The clone carrying this TCR beta chain was found many times. Its antigen is still unknown. This sample is drawn from a study of naive and memory T cell subsets. The study, taken as a whole, reports: Activation and differentiation may alter RNA-based TCR counts. Especially in CD8 cells, naive repertoires contained a few larger clonotypes, possibly CD45RA-re-expressing memory cells.

Separate alpha and beta amplification began at the second PCR step. CD4 T cells were positively selected, then CD8 T cells from the CD4-negative fraction. Cells stained for CD3, CD4, CD8, CD45RA and CD27 were sorted into four subsets. Germline V gives CDR1 MNHEY, CDR2 SMNVEV (reference sequence). This CDR3 is 16 amino acids long. V gave up 9 bases and J gave up 2 bases; unmatched junction bases: 10. Both TRBC1 and TRBC2 were covered by a beta constant-region primer of two equimolar oligonucleotides. Nested alpha and beta constant-region primers with the SP2 primer drove four PCR rounds on ligated cDNA. In TCRdb, the UMI-ligation and nested PCR reads were re-called with MiXCR into one record per CDR3 protein. Of approximately 140,000 distinct CDR3 sequences listed, approximately 22% are singletons.

The sample consisted of naive CD4+ T cells from blood. This receptor was identified in a human donor in good health. The chain couples TRBV27 to TRBJ2-6; TRBD1 matches 7 bases. In DNA, the CDR3 is TGTGCCAGTTCTATGATACAGGGGACTGGGGCCAACGTCCTGACTTTC. It specifies CASSMIQGTGANVLTF. Combining the CDR3 with reference TRBV27 and TRBJ2-6 gives the whole variable domain EAQVTQNPRYLITVTGKKLTVTCSQNMNHEYMSWYRQDPGLGLRQIYYSMNVEVTDKGDVPEGYKVSRKEKRNFPLILESPSPNQTSLYFCASSMIQGTGANVLTFGAGSRLTVL.